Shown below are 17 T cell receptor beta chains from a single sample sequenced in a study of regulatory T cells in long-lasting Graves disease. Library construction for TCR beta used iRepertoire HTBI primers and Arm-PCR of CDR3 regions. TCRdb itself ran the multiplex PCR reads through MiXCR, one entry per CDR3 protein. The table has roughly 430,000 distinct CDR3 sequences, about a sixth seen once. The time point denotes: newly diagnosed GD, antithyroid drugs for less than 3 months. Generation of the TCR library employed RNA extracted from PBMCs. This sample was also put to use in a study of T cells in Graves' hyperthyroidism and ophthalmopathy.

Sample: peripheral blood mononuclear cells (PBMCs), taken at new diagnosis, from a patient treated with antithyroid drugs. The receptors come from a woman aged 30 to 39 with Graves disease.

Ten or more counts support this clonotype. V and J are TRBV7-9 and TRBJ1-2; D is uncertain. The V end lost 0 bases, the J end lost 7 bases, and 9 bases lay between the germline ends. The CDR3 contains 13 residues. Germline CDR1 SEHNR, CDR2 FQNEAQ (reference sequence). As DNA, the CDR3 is TGTGCCAGCAGCTTAGCAAGGGAAGCTGGCTACACCTTC. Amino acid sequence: CASSLAREAGYTF.

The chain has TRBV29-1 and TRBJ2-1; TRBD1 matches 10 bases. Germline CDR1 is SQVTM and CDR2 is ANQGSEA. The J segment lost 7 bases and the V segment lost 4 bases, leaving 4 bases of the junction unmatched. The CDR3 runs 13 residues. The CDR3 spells CSVVGQGGNEQFF. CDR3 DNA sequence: TGCAGCGTTGTCGGACAGGGGGGGAATGAGCAGTTCTTC.

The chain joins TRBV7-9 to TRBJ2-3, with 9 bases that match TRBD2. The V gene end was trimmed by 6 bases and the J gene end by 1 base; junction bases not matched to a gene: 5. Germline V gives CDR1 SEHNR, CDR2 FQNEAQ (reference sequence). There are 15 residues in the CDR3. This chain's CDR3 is CASRSTSGRTDTQYF. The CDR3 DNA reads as TGTGCCAGCAGATCTACTAGCGGGCGCACAGATACGCAGTATTTT.

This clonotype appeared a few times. DNA for the CDR3: TGTGCCAGCAGCGTGCCGGGACTAGCGGGATGGGGCGATACGCAGTATTTT. It specifies CASSVPGLAGWGDTQYF. This chain joins TRBV9 and TRBJ2-3; 13 nucleotides align to TRBD2. Losses at the gene ends were 2 bases for V and 6 bases for J; bases not matched to a gene: 9. This CDR3 region has 17 residues. Germline CDR1 and CDR2: SGDLS and YYNGEE.

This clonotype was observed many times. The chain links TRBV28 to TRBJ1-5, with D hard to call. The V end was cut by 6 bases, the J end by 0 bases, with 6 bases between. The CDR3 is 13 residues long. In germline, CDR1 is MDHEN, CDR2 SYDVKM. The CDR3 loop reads CASRNDSNQPQHF. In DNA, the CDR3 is TGTGCCAGCAGGAATGATAGCAATCAGCCCCAGCATTTT.

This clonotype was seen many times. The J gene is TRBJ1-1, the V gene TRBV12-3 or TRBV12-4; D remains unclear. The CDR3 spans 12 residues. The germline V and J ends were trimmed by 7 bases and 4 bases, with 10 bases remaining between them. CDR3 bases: TGTGCCAGCACCCTTACGGGCACTGAAGCTTTCTTT. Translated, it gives CASTLTGTEAFF.

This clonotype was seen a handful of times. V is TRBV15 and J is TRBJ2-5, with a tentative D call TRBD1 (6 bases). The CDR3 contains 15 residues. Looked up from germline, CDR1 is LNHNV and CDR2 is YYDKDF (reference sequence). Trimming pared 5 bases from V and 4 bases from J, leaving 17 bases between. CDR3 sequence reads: CATSRDRTSAETQYF. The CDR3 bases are TGTGCCACCAGCCGTGACAGGACGTCTGCAGAGACCCAGTACTTC.

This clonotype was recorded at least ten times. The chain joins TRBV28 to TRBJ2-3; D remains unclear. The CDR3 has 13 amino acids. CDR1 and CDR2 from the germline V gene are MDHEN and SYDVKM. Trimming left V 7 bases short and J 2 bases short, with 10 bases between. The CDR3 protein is CASIAGYTDTQYF. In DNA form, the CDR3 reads TGTGCCAGCATTGCAGGATACACAGATACGCAGTATTTT.

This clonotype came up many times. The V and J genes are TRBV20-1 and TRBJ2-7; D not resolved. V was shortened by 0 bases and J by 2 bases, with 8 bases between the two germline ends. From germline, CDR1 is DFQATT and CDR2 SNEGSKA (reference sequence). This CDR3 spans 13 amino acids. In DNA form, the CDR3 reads TGCAGTGCTAGAGAGACCGGAACCTACGAGCAGTACTTC. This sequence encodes CSARETGTYEQYF.

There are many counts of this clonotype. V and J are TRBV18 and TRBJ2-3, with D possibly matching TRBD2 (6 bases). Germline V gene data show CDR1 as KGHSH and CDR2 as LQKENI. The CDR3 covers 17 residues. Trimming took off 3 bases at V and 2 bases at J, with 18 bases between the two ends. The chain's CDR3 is CASSPGGVITYTDTQYF. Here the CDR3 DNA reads TGTGCCAGCTCACCCGGGGGAGTAATCACATACACAGATACGCAGTATTTT.

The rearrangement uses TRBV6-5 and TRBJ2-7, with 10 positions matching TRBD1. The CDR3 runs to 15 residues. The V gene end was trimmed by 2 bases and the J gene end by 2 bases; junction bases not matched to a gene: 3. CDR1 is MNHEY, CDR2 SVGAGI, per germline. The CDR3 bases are TGTGCCAGCAGTTACAGGACAGGGGGGGCCTACGAGCAGTACTTC. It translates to CASSYRTGGAYEQYF.

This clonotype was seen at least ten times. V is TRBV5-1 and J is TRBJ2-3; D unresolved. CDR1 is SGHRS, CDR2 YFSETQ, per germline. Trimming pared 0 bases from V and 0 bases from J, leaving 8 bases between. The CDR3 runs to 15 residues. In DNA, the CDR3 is TGCGCCAGCAGCTTGGTTGACGGCAGCACAGATACGCAGTATTTT. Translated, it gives CASSLVDGSTDTQYF.

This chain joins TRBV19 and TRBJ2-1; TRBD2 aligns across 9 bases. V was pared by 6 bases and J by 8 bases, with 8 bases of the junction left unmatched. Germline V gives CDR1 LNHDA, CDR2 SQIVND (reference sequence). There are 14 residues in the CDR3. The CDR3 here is CASRVAGARDEQFF. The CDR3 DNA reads TGTGCCAGTAGGGTAGCGGGAGCCCGGGATGAGCAGTTCTTC.

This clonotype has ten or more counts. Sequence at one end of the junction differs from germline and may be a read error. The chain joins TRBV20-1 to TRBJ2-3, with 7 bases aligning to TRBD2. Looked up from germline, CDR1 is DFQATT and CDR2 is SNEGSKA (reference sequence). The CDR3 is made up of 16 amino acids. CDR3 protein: CSVRLGASGPTDTQYF. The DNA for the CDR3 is TGCAGTGTTAGACTTGGGGCTAGCGGCCCCACAGATACGCAGTATTTT.

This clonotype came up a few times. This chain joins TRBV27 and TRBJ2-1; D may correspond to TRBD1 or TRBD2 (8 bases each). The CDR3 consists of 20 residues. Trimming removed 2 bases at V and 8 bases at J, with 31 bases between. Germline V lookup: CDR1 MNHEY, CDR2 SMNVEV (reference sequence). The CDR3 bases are TGTGCCAGCAGTTTAGAGAACAGGGGGGGCCCGCGAGCGGGAGCTTATGAGCAGTTCTTC. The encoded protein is CASSLENRGGPRAGAYEQFF.

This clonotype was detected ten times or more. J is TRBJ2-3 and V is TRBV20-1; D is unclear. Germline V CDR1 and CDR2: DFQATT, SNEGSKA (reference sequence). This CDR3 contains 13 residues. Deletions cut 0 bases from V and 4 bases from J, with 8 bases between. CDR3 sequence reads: CSAREENADTQYF. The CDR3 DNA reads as TGCAGTGCTAGAGAAGAGAATGCAGATACGCAGTATTTT.

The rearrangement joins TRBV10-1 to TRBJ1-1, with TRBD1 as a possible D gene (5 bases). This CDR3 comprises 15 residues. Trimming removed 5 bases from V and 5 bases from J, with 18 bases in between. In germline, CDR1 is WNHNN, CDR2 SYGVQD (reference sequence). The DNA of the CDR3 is TGCGCCAGCAGTTTACACAGGCACGTAAGGACTGAAGCTTTCTTT. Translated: CASSLHRHVRTEAFF.